The source of this TCR beta chain is a study of regulatory T cells in long-lasting Graves disease. The overall study: Over 5 years of antithyroid drugs with positive TSH receptor antibodies was taken to mean persistent Graves' disease. Study conclusions and caveats: Thyroid tissue was not sampled; only peripheral blood was.

This clonotype was seen at least ten times. The antigen remains unidentified. Time point denoted: persistent/refractory GD, antithyroid drugs over 5 years with positive TRAb. The TCR library was prepared using RNA isolated from PBMCs. The CDR3 length is 17 residues. The V gene's germline CDR1 is SGHTA and CDR2 FQGNSA. With 6 bases clipped from V and 7 bases from J, the junction kept 12 bases outside the gene matches. Through Arm-PCR of CDR3 regions and iRepertoire HTBI primers, TCR beta libraries were built. Authors' processing steps: Throughout the samples, researchers identified 55 to 65 TRBV and roughly 14 TRBJ segments. One entry per CDR3 protein, called by TCRdb with MiXCR from the multiplex PCR reads. TCRdb's processing, not the authors' own work, is the source of the V and J calls. The sample lists hundreds of thousands of distinct CDR3 sequences, about 22% occurring once.

The sequences come from peripheral blood mononuclear cells (PBMCs), collected when the disease was refractory, from a patient treated with antithyroid drugs. The receptor comes from a female donor with Graves disease. The rearrangement links TRBV7-2 to TRBJ2-2, with 12 bases identical to TRBD2. This CDR3 reads CASRKGLAGIVSGELFF. For the CDR3, the DNA is TGTGCCAGCAGGAAAGGACTAGCGGGGATTGTTAGCGGGGAGCTGTTTTTT.